The sequence of this T cell receptor (beta chain) was determined in a study of blood T cell repertoires in COVID-19. Overall study: Acute and convalescent COVID-19 samples came from the United States, Italy and Spain. PBMCs, B-cell-depleted T cells, or T cells were the source of the cDNA or gDNA that made up the material.

V dropped 4 bases and J dropped 7; count of bases not matched to a gene: 8. CDR3 length: 15 residues. Germline V gene lookup returns CDR1 SGHRS and CDR2 YFSETQ. As handled by the study authors: Estimation of nucleated cell counts was performed using reference gene primer amplification. TCRdb's copy holds only in-frame clones and misses some; the assay was immunoSEQ multiplex PCR. For V, J and clone size, that table is used; D and trimming come from the DNA. The table lists approximately 290,000 clones, around 89% of them singletons. The sequenced sample consisted of peripheral blood. V and J are TRBV5-1 and TRBJ2-2, with TRBD2 matching 9 bases. The receptor was derived from a man aged 25 to 45 with acute or convalescent COVID-19. CDR3 amino acids: CASSPRSGSDGELFF. The CDR3 nucleotides are TGCGCCAGCAGCCCGCGTAGCGGGAGCGACGGGGAGCTGTTTTTT. The full variable domain, with the rest looked up from reference TRBV5-1 and TRBJ2-2, is KAGVTQTPRYLIKTRGQQVTLSCSPISGHRSVSWYQQTPGQGLQFLFEYFSETQRNKGNFPGRFSGRQFSNSRSEMNVSTLELGDSALYLCASSPRSGSDGELFFGEGSRLTVL.